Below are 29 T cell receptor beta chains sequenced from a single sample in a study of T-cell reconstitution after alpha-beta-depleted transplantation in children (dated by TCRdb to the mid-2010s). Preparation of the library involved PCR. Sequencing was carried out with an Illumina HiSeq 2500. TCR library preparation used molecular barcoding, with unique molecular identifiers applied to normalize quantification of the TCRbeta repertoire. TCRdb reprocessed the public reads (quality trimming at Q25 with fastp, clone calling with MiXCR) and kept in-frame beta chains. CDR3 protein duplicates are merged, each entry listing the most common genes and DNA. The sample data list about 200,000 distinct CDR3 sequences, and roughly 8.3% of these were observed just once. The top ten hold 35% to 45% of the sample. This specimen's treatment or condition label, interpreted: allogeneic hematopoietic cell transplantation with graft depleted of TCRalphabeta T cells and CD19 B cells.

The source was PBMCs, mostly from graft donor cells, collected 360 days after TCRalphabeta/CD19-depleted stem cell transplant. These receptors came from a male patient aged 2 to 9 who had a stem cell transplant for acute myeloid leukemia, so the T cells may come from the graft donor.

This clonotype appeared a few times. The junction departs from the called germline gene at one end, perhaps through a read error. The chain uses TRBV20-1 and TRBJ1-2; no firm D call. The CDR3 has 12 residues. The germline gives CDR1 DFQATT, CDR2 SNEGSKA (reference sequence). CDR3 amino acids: CSAREFGYGYTF. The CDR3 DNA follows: TGCAGTGCCAGAGAGTTCGGCTATGGCTACACCTTC.

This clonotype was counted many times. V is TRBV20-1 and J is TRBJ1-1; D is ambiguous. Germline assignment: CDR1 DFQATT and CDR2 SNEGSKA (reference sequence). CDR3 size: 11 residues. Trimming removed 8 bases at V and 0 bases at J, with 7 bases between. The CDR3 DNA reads TGCAGTTTGCTACTGAACACTGAAGCTTTCTTT. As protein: CSLLLNTEAFF.

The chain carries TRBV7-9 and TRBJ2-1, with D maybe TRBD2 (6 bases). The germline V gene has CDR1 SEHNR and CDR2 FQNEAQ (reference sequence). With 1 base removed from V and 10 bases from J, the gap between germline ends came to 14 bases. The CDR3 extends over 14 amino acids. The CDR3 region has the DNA TGTGCCAGCAGCTTAGAACTAGCCCTCCGAGAGCAGTTCTTC. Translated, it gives CASSLELALREQFF. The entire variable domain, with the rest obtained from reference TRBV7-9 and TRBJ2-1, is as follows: DTGVSQNPRHKITKRGQNVTFRCDPISEHNRLYWYRQTLGQGPEFLTYFQNEAQLEKSRLLSDRFSAERPKGSFSTLEIQRTEQGDSAMYLCASSLELALREQFFGPGTRLTVL.

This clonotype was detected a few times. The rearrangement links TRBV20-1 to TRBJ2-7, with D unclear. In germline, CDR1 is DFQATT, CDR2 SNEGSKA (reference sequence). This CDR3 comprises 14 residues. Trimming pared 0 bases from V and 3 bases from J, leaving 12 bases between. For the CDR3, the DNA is TGCAGTGCTAGAGATCCCAGGACCGTCTACGAGCAGTACTTC. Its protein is CSARDPRTVYEQYF.

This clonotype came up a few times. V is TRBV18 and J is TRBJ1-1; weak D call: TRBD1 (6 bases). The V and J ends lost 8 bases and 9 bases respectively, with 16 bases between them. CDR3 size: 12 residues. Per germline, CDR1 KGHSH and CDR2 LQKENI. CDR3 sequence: CASLPQGRKAFF. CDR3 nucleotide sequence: TGTGCCAGCCTCCCACAGGGCCGAAAAGCTTTCTTT.

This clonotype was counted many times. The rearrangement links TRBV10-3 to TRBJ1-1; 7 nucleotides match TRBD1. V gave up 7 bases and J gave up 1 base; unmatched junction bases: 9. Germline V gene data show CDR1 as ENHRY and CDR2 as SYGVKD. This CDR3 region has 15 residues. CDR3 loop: CAIKTNRGRNTEAFF. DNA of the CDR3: TGTGCCATCAAAACAAACAGGGGCCGGAACACTGAAGCTTTCTTT.

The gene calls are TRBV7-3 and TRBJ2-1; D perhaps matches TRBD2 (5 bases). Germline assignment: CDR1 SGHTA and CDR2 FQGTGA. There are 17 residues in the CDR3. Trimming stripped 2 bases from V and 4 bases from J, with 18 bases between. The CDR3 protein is CASSLGYDILGYNEQFF. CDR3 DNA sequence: TGTGCCAGCAGCTTAGGCTACGATATACTAGGTTACAATGAGCAGTTCTTC.

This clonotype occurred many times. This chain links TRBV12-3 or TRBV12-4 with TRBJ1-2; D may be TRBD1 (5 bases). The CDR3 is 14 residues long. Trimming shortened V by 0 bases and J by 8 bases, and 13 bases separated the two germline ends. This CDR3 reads CASSLATGLRGYTF. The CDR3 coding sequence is TGTGCCAGCAGTTTAGCAACAGGCCTACGGGGCTACACCTTC.

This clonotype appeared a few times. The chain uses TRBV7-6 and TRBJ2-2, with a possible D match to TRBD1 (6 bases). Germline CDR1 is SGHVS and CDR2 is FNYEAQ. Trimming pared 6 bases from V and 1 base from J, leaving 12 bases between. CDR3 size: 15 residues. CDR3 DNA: TGTGCCAGCAGTACCGGGACACAGAACACCGGGGAGCTGTTTTTT. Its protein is CASSTGTQNTGELFF.

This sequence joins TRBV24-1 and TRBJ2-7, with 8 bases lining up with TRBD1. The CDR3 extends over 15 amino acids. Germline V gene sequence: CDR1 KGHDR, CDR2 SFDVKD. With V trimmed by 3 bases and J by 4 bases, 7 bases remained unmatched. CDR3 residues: CATSDRQTGEYEQYF. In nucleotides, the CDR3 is TGTGCCACCAGTGATCGCCAGACAGGGGAGTACGAGCAGTACTTC.

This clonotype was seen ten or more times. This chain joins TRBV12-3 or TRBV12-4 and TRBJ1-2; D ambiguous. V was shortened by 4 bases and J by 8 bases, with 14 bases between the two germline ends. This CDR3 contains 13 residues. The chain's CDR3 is CASSSGERVGYTF. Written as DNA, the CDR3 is TGTGCCAGCAGTTCCGGGGAGCGGGTAGGCTACACCTTC.

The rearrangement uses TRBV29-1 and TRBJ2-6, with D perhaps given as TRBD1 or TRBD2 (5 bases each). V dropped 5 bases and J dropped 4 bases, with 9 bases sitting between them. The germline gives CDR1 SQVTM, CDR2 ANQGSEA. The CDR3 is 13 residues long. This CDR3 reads CSVSGTGANVLTF. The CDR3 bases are TGCAGCGTTTCGGGGACCGGGGCCAACGTCCTGACTTTC.

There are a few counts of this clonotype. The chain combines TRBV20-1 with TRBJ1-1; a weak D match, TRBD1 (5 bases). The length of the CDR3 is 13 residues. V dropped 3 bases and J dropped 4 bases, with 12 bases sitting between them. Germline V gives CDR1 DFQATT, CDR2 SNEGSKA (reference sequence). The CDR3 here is CSASTVGGTEAFF. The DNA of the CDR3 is TGCAGTGCTAGCACCGTCGGGGGCACTGAAGCTTTCTTT.

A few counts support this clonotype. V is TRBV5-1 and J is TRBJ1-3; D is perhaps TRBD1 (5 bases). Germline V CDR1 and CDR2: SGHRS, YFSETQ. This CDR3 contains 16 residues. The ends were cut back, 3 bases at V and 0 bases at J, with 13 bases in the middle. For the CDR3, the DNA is TGCGCCAGCAGCTCCGGGGACGGCTACTCTGGAAACACCATATATTTT. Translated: CASSSGDGYSGNTIYF.

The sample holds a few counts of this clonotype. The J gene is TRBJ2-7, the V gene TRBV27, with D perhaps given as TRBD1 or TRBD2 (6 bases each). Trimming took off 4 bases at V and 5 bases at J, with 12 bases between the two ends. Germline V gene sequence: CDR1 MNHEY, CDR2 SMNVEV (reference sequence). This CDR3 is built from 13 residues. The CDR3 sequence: CASSWRGFDEQYF. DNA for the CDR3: TGTGCCAGCAGTTGGAGGGGGTTCGACGAGCAGTACTTC.

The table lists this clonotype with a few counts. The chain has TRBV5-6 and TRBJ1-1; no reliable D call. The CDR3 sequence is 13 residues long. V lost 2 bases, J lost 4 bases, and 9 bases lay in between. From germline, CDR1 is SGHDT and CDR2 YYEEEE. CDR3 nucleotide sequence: TGTGCCAGCAGCTTCGACCGGGCCACTGAAGCTTTCTTT. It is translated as CASSFDRATEAFF.

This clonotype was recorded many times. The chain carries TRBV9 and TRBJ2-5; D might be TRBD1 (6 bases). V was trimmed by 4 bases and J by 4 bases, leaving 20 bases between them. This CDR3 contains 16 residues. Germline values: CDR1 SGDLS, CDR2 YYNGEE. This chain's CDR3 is CASSTGTSALAETQYF. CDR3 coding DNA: TGTGCCAGCAGCACCGGGACATCGGCTCTGGCAGAGACCCAGTACTTC.

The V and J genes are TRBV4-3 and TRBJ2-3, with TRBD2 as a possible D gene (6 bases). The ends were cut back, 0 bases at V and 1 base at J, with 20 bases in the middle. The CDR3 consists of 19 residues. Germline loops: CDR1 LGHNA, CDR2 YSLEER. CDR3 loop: CASSQDLTLAREGTDTQYF. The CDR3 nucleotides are TGCGCCAGCAGCCAAGATTTGACCTTAGCGAGGGAGGGCACAGATACGCAGTATTTT.

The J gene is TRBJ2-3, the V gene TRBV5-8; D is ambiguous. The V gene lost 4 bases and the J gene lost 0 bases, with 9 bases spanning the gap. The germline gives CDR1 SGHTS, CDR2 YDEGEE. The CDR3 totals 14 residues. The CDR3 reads CASSNLDSTDTQYF. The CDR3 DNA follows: TGTGCCAGCAGCAACTTGGACAGCACAGATACGCAGTATTTT.

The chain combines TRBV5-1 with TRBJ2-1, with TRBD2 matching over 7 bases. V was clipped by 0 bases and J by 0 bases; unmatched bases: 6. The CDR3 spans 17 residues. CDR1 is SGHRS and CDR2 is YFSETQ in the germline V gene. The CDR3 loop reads CASSLAGGSRSYNEQFF. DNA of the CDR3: TGCGCCAGCAGCTTGGCCGGGGGGAGTCGCTCCTACAATGAGCAGTTCTTC.

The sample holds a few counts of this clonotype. CDR3 in DNA: TGCAGTGCTAGATCCGGGACTAGCGGAAACACCGGGGAGCTGTTTTTT. It translates to CSARSGTSGNTGELFF. V is TRBV20-1 and J is TRBJ2-2, with 11 bases aligning to TRBD2. CDR3 length: 16 residues. The germline gives CDR1 DFQATT, CDR2 SNEGSKA (reference sequence). The V segment lost 2 bases and the J segment 2 bases; nucleotides outside the gene matches: 4.

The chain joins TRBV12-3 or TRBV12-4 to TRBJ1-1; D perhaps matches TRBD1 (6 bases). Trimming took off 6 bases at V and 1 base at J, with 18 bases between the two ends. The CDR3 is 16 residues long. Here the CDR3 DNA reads TGTGCCAGCAGCCAGAACAGGGTTGGGCAGAACACTGAAGCTTTCTTT. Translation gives CASSQNRVGQNTEAFF.

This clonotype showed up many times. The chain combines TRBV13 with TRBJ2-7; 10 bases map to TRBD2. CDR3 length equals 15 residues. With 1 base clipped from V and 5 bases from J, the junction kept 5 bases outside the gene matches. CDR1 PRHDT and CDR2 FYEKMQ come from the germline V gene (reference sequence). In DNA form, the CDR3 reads TGTGCCAGCAGCTTAGCTCCTAGCGGGGGCCACGAGCAGTACGTC. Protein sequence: CASSLAPSGGHEQYV.

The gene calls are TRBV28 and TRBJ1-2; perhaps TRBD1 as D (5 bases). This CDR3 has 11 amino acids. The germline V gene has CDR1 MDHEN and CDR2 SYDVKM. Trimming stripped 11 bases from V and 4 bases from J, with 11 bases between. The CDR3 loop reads CASGYGYGYTF. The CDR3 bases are TGTGCCTCAGGGTATGGCTATGGCTACACCTTC.

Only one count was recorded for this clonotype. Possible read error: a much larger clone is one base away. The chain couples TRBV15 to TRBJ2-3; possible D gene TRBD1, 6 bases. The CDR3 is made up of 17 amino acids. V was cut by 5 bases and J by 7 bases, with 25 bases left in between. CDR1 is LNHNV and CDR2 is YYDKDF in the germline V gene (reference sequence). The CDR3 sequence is CATSDPRTETIAHTQYF. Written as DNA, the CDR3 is TGTGCCACCAGCGACCCTAGGACAGAAACAATTGCACATACGCAGTATTTT.

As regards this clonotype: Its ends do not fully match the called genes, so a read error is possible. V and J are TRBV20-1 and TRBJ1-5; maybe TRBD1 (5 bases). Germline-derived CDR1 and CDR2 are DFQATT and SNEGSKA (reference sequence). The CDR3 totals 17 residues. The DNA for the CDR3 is TGCTGTGCTAGAGATCCCAAGGCAACAGGTGCCAATCAGCCCCAGCATTTT. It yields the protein CCARDPKATGANQPQHF.

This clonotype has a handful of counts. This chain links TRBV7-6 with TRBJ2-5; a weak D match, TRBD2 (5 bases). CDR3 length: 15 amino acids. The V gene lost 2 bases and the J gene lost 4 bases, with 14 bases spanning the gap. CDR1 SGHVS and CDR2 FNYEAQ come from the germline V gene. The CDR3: CASSLQPGRGETQYF. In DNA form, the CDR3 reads TGTGCCAGCAGCTTACAGCCTGGCCGGGGAGAGACCCAGTACTTC. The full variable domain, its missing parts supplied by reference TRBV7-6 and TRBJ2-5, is GAGVSQSPRYKVTKRGQDVALRCDPISGHVSLYWYRQALGQGPEFLTYFNYEAQQDKSGLPNDRFSAERPEGSISTLTIQRTEQRDSAMYRCASSLQPGRGETQYFGPGTRLLVL.

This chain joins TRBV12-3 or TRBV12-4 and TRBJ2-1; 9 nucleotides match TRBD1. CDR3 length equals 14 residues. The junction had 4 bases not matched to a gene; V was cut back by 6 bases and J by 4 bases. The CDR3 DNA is TGTGCCAGCAGCGGGACAGGGTGGTACAATGAGCAGTTCTTC. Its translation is CASSGTGWYNEQFF.

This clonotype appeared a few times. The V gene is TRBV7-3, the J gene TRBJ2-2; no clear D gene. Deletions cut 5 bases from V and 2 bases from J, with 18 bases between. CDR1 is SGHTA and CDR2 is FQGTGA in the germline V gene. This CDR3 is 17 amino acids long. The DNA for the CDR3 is TGTGCCAGCAGCGCACAAATGTTGAATCGTAACACCGGGGAGCTGTTTTTT. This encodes CASSAQMLNRNTGELFF.